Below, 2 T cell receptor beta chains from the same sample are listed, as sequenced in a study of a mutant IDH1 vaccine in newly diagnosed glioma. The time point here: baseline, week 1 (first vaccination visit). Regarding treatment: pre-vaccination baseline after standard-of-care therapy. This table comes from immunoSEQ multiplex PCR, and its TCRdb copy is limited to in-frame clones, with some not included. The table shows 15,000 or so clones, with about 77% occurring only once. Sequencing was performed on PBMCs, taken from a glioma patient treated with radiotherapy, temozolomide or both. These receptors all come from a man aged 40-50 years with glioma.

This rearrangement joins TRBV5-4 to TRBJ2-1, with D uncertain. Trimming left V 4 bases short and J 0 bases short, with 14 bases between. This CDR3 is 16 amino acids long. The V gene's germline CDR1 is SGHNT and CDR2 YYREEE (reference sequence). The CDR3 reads CASSPVPLSSYNEQFF. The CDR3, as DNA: TGTGCCAGCAGCCCCGTCCCATTGAGCTCCTACAATGAGCAGTTCTTC.

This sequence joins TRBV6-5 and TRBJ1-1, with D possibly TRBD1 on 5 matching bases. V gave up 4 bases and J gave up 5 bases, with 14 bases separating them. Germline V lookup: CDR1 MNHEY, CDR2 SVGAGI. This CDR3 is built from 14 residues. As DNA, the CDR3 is TGTGCCAGCAGTTTTAGGGGCGCCGGAACTGAAGCTTTCTTT. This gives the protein CASSFRGAGTEAFF.